These 15 T cell receptor beta chains were all obtained from the same sample, sequenced in a study of blood T cells in healthy people across ages. Primers used in a second PCR of roughly 7 to 12 cycles were a sample-barcoded 5' primer and a J-beta primer mix. Each CDR3 protein is one row after TCRdb ran MiXCR on the 5' RACE reads. The table has about 640,000 distinct CDR3 sequences, roughly 58% seen once; the top ten hold approximately 40%. The specimen sequenced was blood. These receptors were collected from a man aged 55 to 70 in good health.

CDR3 nucleotides: TGTGCCAGCAGCCCTCCAGGGACTAGCGGGGGAGGAGATACGCAGTATTTT. Translated: CASSPPGTSGGGDTQYF. The chain uses TRBV12-3 or TRBV12-4 and TRBJ2-3, with TRBD2 matching over 14 bases. Losses at the gene ends were 6 bases for V and 5 bases for J; bases not matched to a gene: 10. This CDR3 is built from 17 residues.

The V call is TRBV25-1, the J call TRBJ1-2; D unclear. From germline, CDR1 is MGHDK and CDR2 SYGVNS. The V gene lost 4 bases and the J gene lost 1 base, with 4 bases spanning the gap. This CDR3 comprises 12 residues. This CDR3 is CASSAYNYGYTF. In DNA form, the CDR3 reads TGTGCCAGCAGTGCCTATAACTATGGCTACACCTTC.

This chain links TRBV20-1 with TRBJ1-1, with D unclear. V was trimmed by 5 bases and J by 4 bases, leaving 11 bases between them. Germline assignment: CDR1 DFQATT and CDR2 SNEGSKA (reference sequence). The CDR3 spans 12 residues. In DNA form, the CDR3 reads TGCAGTGCTCCCGGGGTGGGCACTGAAGCTTTCTTT. Its translation is CSAPGVGTEAFF.

This clonotype was picked up one time. This chain links TRBV6-5 with TRBJ1-4; a possible D gene is TRBD1 (5 bases). CDR1 and CDR2 from the germline V gene are MNHEY and SVGAGI. The CDR3 has 16 amino acids. The V and J ends lost 0 bases and 8 bases respectively, with 16 bases between them. The chain's CDR3 is CASSYSTAGLVEKLFF. The CDR3 region has the DNA TGTGCCAGCAGTTACTCCACGGCAGGGTTGGTAGAAAAACTGTTTTTT.

This clonotype was seen a handful of times. This chain joins TRBV5-1 and TRBJ2-3; D might be TRBD1 (6 bases). Germline values: CDR1 SGHRS, CDR2 YFSETQ. Between the trimmed V and J ends, which lost 9 bases and 3 bases, there was a span of 17 bases. The CDR3 extends over 14 amino acids. CDR3 nucleotides: TGCGCCACCCACGAAGGACAGTCTACAGATACGCAGTATTTT. Protein sequence: CATHEGQSTDTQYF. Using reference TRBV5-1 and TRBJ2-3 for the parts outside the CDR3, the full variable domain is KAGVTQTPRYLIKTRGQQVTLSCSPISGHRSVSWYQQTPGQGLQFLFEYFSETQRNKGNFPGRFSGRQFSNSRSEMNVSTLELGDSALYLCATHEGQSTDTQYFGPGTRLTVL.

The J gene is TRBJ2-1, the V gene TRBV2; D uncertain. Germline CDR1 and CDR2: SNHLY and FYNNEI. The CDR3 is made up of 14 amino acids. The ends were cut back, 4 bases at V and 8 bases at J, with 15 bases in the middle. CDR3 coding DNA: TGTGCCAGCAGTGCGCTGGGCCGAAATGATGAGCAGTTCTTC. This codes for CASSALGRNDEQFF.

The CDR3 loop reads CASSPDRLRDHGYTF. DNA for the CDR3: TGTGCCAGCAGCCCGGACAGGCTCAGGGACCATGGCTACACCTTC. This chain links TRBV7-9 with TRBJ1-2; TRBD1 matches at 7 bases. The V segment lost 5 bases and the J segment 6 bases; nucleotides outside the gene matches: 12. The CDR3 has 15 amino acids. Germline V lookup: CDR1 SEHNR, CDR2 FQNEAQ (reference sequence).

The gene calls are TRBV24-1 and TRBJ2-3; no reliable D call. Trimming took off 4 bases at V and 2 bases at J, with 6 bases between the two ends. The V gene's germline CDR1 is KGHDR and CDR2 SFDVKD. The CDR3 is 13 amino acids. The CDR3: CATSDPTTDTQYF. CDR3 bases: TGTGCCACCAGTGACCCGACCACAGATACGCAGTATTTT.

There are a few counts of this clonotype. The CDR3 loop is CASSRTQGTEQYF. The CDR3 DNA sequence: TGTGCCAGCAGTCGAACCCAGGGGACCGAGCAGTACTTC. The J gene is TRBJ2-5, the V gene TRBV6-5; a possible D gene is TRBD1 (6 bases). The J call may be mistaken, given a closer DNA end match to TRBJ2-7. This CDR3 has 13 residues. In germline, CDR1 is MNHEY, CDR2 SVGAGI.

The chain employs TRBV27 and TRBJ2-6; D gene ambiguous. Germline CDR1 reads MNHEY; CDR2 reads SMNVEV (reference sequence). This CDR3 is 15 amino acids long. V was cut by 3 bases and J by 0 bases, with 6 bases left in between. The CDR3 DNA reads TGTGCCAGCAGTTTCATTCACTCTGGGGCCAACGTCCTGACTTTC. Translated: CASSFIHSGANVLTF.

The chain couples TRBV20-1 to TRBJ1-6; 11 nucleotides match TRBD1. In germline, CDR1 is DFQATT, CDR2 SNEGSKA (reference sequence). This CDR3 contains 14 residues. With 3 bases clipped from V and 10 bases from J, the junction kept 5 bases outside the gene matches. For the CDR3, the DNA is TGCAGTGCTAGTTCAGGGGACAGGGGGTCACCCCTCCACTTT. Amino acids: CSASSGDRGSPLHF.

Note on this clonotype: A much larger clone differs from this one at a single base, so this may be a read error. The J gene is TRBJ2-7, the V gene TRBV2, with D maybe TRBD1 (6 bases). The germline V gene encodes CDR1 SNHLY and CDR2 FYNNEI. The CDR3 sequence is 14 residues long. The V gene lost 6 bases and the J gene lost 0 bases, with 12 bases spanning the gap. CDR3 in amino acids: CASSADSSSYEQYF. CDR3 nucleotide sequence: TGTGCCAGCAGCGCGGACAGTAGCTCCTACGAGCAGTACTTC.

This sequence joins TRBV5-1 and TRBJ1-1; no clear D. V was shortened by 4 bases and J by 2 bases, with 12 bases between the two germline ends. The CDR3 has 14 amino acids. CDR1 and CDR2 from the germline V gene are SGHRS and YFSETQ. The CDR3 coding sequence is TGCGCCAGCAGCACCCAAGGAACTAACACTGAAGCTTTCTTT. Amino acid sequence: CASSTQGTNTEAFF.

This clonotype has only a few counts. The chain combines TRBV2 with TRBJ1-2; no firm D call. This CDR3 has 12 residues. The germline CDR1 and CDR2 sequences are SNHLY and FYNNEI. Trimming cost V 3 bases and J 5 bases, with 7 bases left between them. CDR3: CASSEGSYGYTF. The DNA for the CDR3 is TGTGCCAGCAGTGAGGGGTCGTATGGCTACACCTTC.

This clonotype was detected only once. The chain has TRBV7-2 and TRBJ2-1; either TRBD1 or TRBD2 may fit D (6 bases each). Germline assignment: CDR1 SGHTA and CDR2 FQGNSA. Deletions cut 3 bases from V and 4 bases from J, with 13 bases between. CDR3 size: 15 residues. In nucleotides, the CDR3 is TGTGCCAGCAGCTTTCGAAGGGGGGAGTACAATGAGCAGTTCTTC. Translating it yields CASSFRRGEYNEQFF.